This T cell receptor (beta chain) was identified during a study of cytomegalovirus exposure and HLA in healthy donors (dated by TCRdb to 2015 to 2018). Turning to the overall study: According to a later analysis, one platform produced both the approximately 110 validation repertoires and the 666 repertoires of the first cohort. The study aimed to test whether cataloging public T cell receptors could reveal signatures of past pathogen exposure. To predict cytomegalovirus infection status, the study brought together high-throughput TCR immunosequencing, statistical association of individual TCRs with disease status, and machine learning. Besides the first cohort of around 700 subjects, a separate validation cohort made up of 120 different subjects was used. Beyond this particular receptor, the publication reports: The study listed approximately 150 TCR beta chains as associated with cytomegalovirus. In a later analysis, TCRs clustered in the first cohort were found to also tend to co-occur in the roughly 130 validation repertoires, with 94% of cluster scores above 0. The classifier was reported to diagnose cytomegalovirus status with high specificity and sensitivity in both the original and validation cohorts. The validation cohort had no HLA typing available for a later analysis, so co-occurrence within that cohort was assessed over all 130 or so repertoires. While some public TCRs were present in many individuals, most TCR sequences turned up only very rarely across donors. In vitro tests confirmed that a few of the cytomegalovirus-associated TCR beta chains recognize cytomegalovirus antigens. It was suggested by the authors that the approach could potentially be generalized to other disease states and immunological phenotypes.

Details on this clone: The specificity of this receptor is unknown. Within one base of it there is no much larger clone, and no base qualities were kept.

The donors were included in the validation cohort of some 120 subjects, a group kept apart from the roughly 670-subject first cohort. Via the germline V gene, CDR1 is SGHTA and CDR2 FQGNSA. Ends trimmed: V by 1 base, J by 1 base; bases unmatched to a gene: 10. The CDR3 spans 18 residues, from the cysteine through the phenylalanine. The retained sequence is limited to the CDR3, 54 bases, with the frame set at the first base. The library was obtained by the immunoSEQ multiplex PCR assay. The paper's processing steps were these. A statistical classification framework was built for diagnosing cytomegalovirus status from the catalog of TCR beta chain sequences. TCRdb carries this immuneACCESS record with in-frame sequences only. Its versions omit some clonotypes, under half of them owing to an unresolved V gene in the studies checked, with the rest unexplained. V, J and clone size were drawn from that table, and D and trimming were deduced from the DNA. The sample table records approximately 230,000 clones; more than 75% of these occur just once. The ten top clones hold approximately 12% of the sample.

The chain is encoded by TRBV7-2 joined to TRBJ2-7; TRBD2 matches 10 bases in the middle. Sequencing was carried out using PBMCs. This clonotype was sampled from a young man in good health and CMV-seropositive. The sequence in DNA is TGTGCCAGCAGCTTAGGTGGATCTAGCGGGAGTAGGTCCTACGAGCAGTACTTC. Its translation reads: CASSLGGSSGSRSYEQYF.